This is a list of T cell receptor beta chains from one sample in a study of T-cell memory formation after mild COVID-19. TCRdb used MiXCR to reprocess the 5' RACE reads, holding one entry per CDR3 protein. Of more than 300,000 distinct CDR3 sequences listed, around 15% are singletons. The sequenced material came from PBMCs or a T cell subset sorted from them (not recorded which). These receptors came from a man aged 18 to 35 who had mild COVID-19 (a few samples of this study predate the infection). Cell type and time point are not known. Both conserved end residues are trimmed from each CDR3.

V: TRBV20-1
CDR3: SARAWNTEAF

V: TRBV14
CDR3: ASSQDSDIAY

V: TRBV6-2/TRBV6-3
CDR3: ASTLWDGGFDEQF

V: TRBV7-3
CDR3: ASSPGSEQF

V: TRBV5-1
CDR3: ASSFIMGLADGTGELF

V: TRBV4-3
CDR3: ASSQVQTSPTQY

V: TRBV12-3/TRBV12-4
CDR3: ASSAWGGSHIY

V: TRBV5-1
CDR3: ASSLRGGGDYYGYT

V: TRBV7-2
CDR3: ASSWGTPPHEQF

V: TRBV5-1
CDR3: ASSRDVGAREKLF

V: TRBV6-5
CDR3: ASSYTPRGGGTDTQY

V: TRBV7-2
CDR3: ASSLEGTSGGASGGELF

V: TRBV5-8
CDR3: ASSSDRSYEQY

V: TRBV6-5
CDR3: ASSGPGTSNYGYT

V: TRBV2
CDR3: ASRGTGLGETQY

V: TRBV24-1
CDR3: ATSDSRGGSGTDTQY

V: TRBV5-1
CDR3: ASSLVTGTVPHYGYT

V: TRBV9
CDR3: ASSVGILSNGYT

V: TRBV7-8
CDR3: ASSLVRGSTDTQY

V: TRBV4-1
CDR3: ASSQDRGAHNSPLH

V: TRBV11-2
CDR3: ASSSLVEKLF

V: TRBV2
CDR3: ASSVGLTNTEAF

V: TRBV20-1
CDR3: SAALPSLGSYEQY

V: TRBV11-2
CDR3: ASSLQPGPSTDTQY

V: TRBV9
CDR3: ASSVAGGSDTQY

V: TRBV6-5
CDR3: ASSYTGLPLH

V: TRBV20-1
CDR3: SAEAGITGELF

V: TRBV4-1
CDR3: ASRALADGTQY

V: TRBV3-1
CDR3: ASSQATDRQPQH

V: TRBV20-1
CDR3: SARLGGTDTQY

V: TRBV20-1
CDR3: SARAGAAANSPLH

V: TRBV7-2
CDR3: ASSFRGRSYNEQF

V: TRBV7-2
CDR3: ASSIRGYGYT

V: TRBV5-1
CDR3: ASSPGAGGDLETQY

V: TRBV27
CDR3: ASSPRRADTQY

V: TRBV2
CDR3: ASSESGTGAGEQF

V: TRBV3-1
CDR3: ASSQRGATDTQY

V: TRBV29-1
CDR3: SLNRGDTQY

V: TRBV7-9
CDR3: ASSLASGGVVTQY